A selection of T cell receptor beta chains follows, all from one sample in a study of T-cell reconstitution after alpha-beta-depleted transplantation in children. MiXCR, applied by TCRdb to the PCR reads, yields one record per CDR3 protein. In the table there are about 370,000 distinct CDR3 sequences, around 21% of which are singletons. This specimen was PBMCs from the stem cell graft donor, taken from the stem cell graft. The receptors were sampled from a human donor who donated a stem cell graft to a child with acute myeloid leukemia. Each CDR3 is given with its conserved first and last residue. The order of the fields is CDR3 DNA, CDR3 protein, D gene, clone size, J gene, V gene. A D gene is named only where the DNA matches it firmly. Expanded clones are given a class, and other clones once, few, many or no size at all.

CDR3nt: TGTGCCAGCAGCGCAACAACCAGGGGCAACTATGGCTACACCTTC
CDR3aa: CASSATTRGNYGYTF
d_gene: NA
abundance: NA
j_gene: TRBJ1-2
v_gene: TRBV5-5

CDR3nt: TGTGCCAGCAGTTTAGGAGGACTAGGAGGGGAAGAGACCCAGTACTTC
CDR3aa: CASSLGGLGGEETQYF
d_gene: TRBD2
abundance: NA
j_gene: TRBJ2-5
v_gene: TRBV12-3/TRBV12-4

CDR3nt: TGCAGCGTTGGTTCCGGACAGGGGGCATCAAACTATGGCTACACCTTC
CDR3aa: CSVGSGQGASNYGYTF
d_gene: TRBD1
abundance: many
j_gene: TRBJ1-2
v_gene: TRBV29-1

CDR3nt: TGTGCCAGCAGTGCCACTGGGGGCTACACCTTC
CDR3aa: CASSATGGYTF
d_gene: NA
abundance: NA
j_gene: TRBJ1-2
v_gene: TRBV6-1

CDR3nt: TGTGCCAGCACCATGGGCAGCAATCAGCCCCAGCATTTT
CDR3aa: CASTMGSNQPQHF
d_gene: NA
abundance: few
j_gene: TRBJ1-5
v_gene: TRBV6-1

CDR3nt: TGTGCCAGCAGCCCACGACGGGGGCGCACAGATACGCAGTATTTT
CDR3aa: CASSPRRGRTDTQYF
d_gene: NA
abundance: few
j_gene: TRBJ2-3
v_gene: TRBV3-1

CDR3nt: TGTGCCAGCAGTCCTTCGGGACTAGCGATCTACGAGCAGTACTTC
CDR3aa: CASSPSGLAIYEQYF
d_gene: TRBD2
abundance: few
j_gene: TRBJ2-7
v_gene: TRBV28

CDR3nt: TGTGCCAGCACGAGGGACCAGGGCCGCTCTGGGGCCAACGTCCTGACTTTC
CDR3aa: CASTRDQGRSGANVLTF
d_gene: NA
abundance: NA
j_gene: TRBJ2-6
v_gene: TRBV6-1

CDR3nt: TGTGCCAGCAGCTTGGGACGCCGGACGCAGTATTTT
CDR3aa: CASSLGRRTQYF
d_gene: NA
abundance: NA
j_gene: TRBJ2-3
v_gene: TRBV11-2

CDR3nt: TGTGCCAGCAGTTACTCGGAGGAAGCGGTGAATGGCTACACCTTC
CDR3aa: CASSYSEEAVNGYTF
d_gene: NA
abundance: NA
j_gene: TRBJ1-2
v_gene: TRBV6-5

CDR3nt: TGTGCCAGCAGCTTGGGGACAGGCCTGAGTGGCTACACCTTC
CDR3aa: CASSLGTGLSGYTF
d_gene: TRBD1
abundance: NA
j_gene: TRBJ1-2
v_gene: TRBV7-9

CDR3nt: TGTGCCAGCAGTAGGAATAGCGGGTCCACAGATACGCAGTATTTT
CDR3aa: CASSRNSGSTDTQYF
d_gene: TRBD2
abundance: few
j_gene: TRBJ2-3
v_gene: TRBV12-3/TRBV12-4

CDR3nt: TGTGCCAGCAGTTTATCAGGAGCGGGGGTGAACTCTGGGGCCAACGTCCTGACTTTC
CDR3aa: CASSLSGAGVNSGANVLTF
d_gene: TRBD2
abundance: once
j_gene: TRBJ2-6
v_gene: TRBV28

CDR3nt: TGCGCCAGCAGTGAGCCGGGGATCCCTCTGCAGTTCTTC
CDR3aa: CASSEPGIPLQFF
d_gene: NA
abundance: few
j_gene: TRBJ2-1
v_gene: TRBV10-2

CDR3nt: TGTGCCAGCAGCTTAGCTCGTCCCAGACCCTCCTATGGCTACACCTTC
CDR3aa: CASSLARPRPSYGYTF
d_gene: NA
abundance: NA
j_gene: TRBJ1-2
v_gene: TRBV7-2

CDR3nt: TGCAGTGCTAACCCAAATAGCGGGAGGGCGGGCAATGAGCAGTTCTTC
CDR3aa: CSANPNSGRAGNEQFF
d_gene: TRBD2
abundance: NA
j_gene: TRBJ2-1
v_gene: TRBV20-1

CDR3nt: TGTGCCAGCCAACTTATGCGTCCAGAGACCCAGTACTTC
CDR3aa: CASQLMRPETQYF
d_gene: NA
abundance: NA
j_gene: TRBJ2-5
v_gene: TRBV2

CDR3nt: TGCAGTGCTTTCACTAGCGGGAGTATCGCTCATGAGCAGTTCTTC
CDR3aa: CSAFTSGSIAHEQFF
d_gene: TRBD2
abundance: many
j_gene: TRBJ2-1
v_gene: TRBV20-1

CDR3nt: TGTGCCAGCAGTGAAGCCCCCGGGACAAGGCAGTATTTT
CDR3aa: CASSEAPGTRQYF
d_gene: NA
abundance: NA
j_gene: TRBJ2-3
v_gene: TRBV2

CDR3nt: TGCAGTGCTAGAGCCAGTAGCGGGGGCCAAGGATACTTC
CDR3aa: CSARASSGGQGYF
d_gene: TRBD2
abundance: many
j_gene: TRBJ2-7
v_gene: TRBV20-1

CDR3nt: TGCGCCAGCAGGGATCTAGCGGGAGTCAATGAGCAGTTCTTC
CDR3aa: CASRDLAGVNEQFF
d_gene: TRBD2
abundance: NA
j_gene: TRBJ2-1
v_gene: TRBV4-1

CDR3nt: TGCAGTACCGAGCAAAAAACAAGCTCCTACGAGCAGTACTTC
CDR3aa: CSTEQKTSSYEQYF
d_gene: NA
abundance: NA
j_gene: TRBJ2-7
v_gene: TRBV20-1

CDR3nt: TGTGCCAGCAGCTTTCACGTGCCAGATACGCAGTATTTT
CDR3aa: CASSFHVPDTQYF
d_gene: NA
abundance: NA
j_gene: TRBJ2-3
v_gene: TRBV7-2

CDR3nt: TGCGCCAGCAGCGACCCGGGACAGCAAGAGACCCAGTACTTC
CDR3aa: CASSDPGQQETQYF
d_gene: TRBD1
abundance: NA
j_gene: TRBJ2-5
v_gene: TRBV4-1

CDR3nt: TGTGCCAGCAGTGAAGGGTTAGGTGGCCTGGCCTACGAGCAGTACTTC
CDR3aa: CASSEGLGGLAYEQYF
d_gene: NA
abundance: few
j_gene: TRBJ2-7
v_gene: TRBV2

CDR3nt: TGTGCCATCACCGCGGGGGAAGAGCAGTTCTTC
CDR3aa: CAITAGEEQFF
d_gene: TRBD2
abundance: NA
j_gene: TRBJ2-1
v_gene: TRBV10-3

CDR3nt: TGTGCCAGCAGAGGGGCCGGCACCGGGGAGCTGTTTTTT
CDR3aa: CASRGAGTGELFF
d_gene: NA
abundance: few
j_gene: TRBJ2-2
v_gene: TRBV12-3/TRBV12-4

CDR3nt: TGTGCCAGCAGTCTACGAGCGGGACGTCTAGGAACAGATACGCAGTATTTT
CDR3aa: CASSLRAGRLGTDTQYF
d_gene: TRBD2
abundance: NA
j_gene: TRBJ2-3
v_gene: TRBV6-5

CDR3nt: TGTGCCAGCAGTGAGGGAGGAAATAATTCACCCCTCCACTTT
CDR3aa: CASSEGGNNSPLHF
d_gene: NA
abundance: few
j_gene: TRBJ1-6
v_gene: TRBV12-3/TRBV12-4

CDR3nt: TGCGCCAGCAGTTCGCGGGGGGAGACTGTCTACGAGCAGTACTTC
CDR3aa: CASSSRGETVYEQYF
d_gene: TRBD2
abundance: few
j_gene: TRBJ2-7
v_gene: TRBV5-1

CDR3nt: TGTGCCACCCGAGGGGCCCCGTCTGGTCAGCCCCAGCATTTT
CDR3aa: CATRGAPSGQPQHF
d_gene: NA
abundance: few
j_gene: TRBJ1-5
v_gene: TRBV10-3

CDR3nt: TGTGCCAGCAGTTTATCGGCAGGGGTCGAGCAGTACTTC
CDR3aa: CASSLSAGVEQYF
d_gene: NA
abundance: many
j_gene: TRBJ2-7
v_gene: TRBV28

CDR3nt: TGCAGCGTGGCGGGGACTAGCGGGAGGACAGATACGCAGTATTTT
CDR3aa: CSVAGTSGRTDTQYF
d_gene: TRBD2
abundance: many
j_gene: TRBJ2-3
v_gene: TRBV29-1

CDR3nt: TGCGCCAGCAAGGGAGGGCAGACTGATAATTCACCCCTCCACTTT
CDR3aa: CASKGGQTDNSPLHF
d_gene: NA
abundance: many
j_gene: TRBJ1-6
v_gene: TRBV5-1

CDR3nt: TGCAGTGCTAGAGAGAGGTCTGAAGCTTTCTTT
CDR3aa: CSARERSEAFF
d_gene: NA
abundance: NA
j_gene: TRBJ1-1
v_gene: TRBV20-1

CDR3nt: TGCAGCGGACTAAGGAGCAGGAACACTGAAGCTTTCTTT
CDR3aa: CSGLRSRNTEAFF
d_gene: NA
abundance: NA
j_gene: TRBJ1-1
v_gene: TRBV29-1

CDR3nt: TGTGCCAGCAGCCCAGGGACAGGGCGCAGCAATCAGCCCCAGCATTTT
CDR3aa: CASSPGTGRSNQPQHF
d_gene: TRBD1
abundance: NA
j_gene: TRBJ1-5
v_gene: TRBV6-1

CDR3nt: TGTGCCATCACCCAGACACAGGGGGCGTGGGAGACCCAGTACTTC
CDR3aa: CAITQTQGAWETQYF
d_gene: TRBD1
abundance: many
j_gene: TRBJ2-5
v_gene: TRBV10-3

CDR3nt: TGCAGTGCTAGAGGGACAGGGGGCGCGGACGGGGAGCTGTTTTTT
CDR3aa: CSARGTGGADGELFF
d_gene: TRBD1
abundance: few
j_gene: TRBJ2-2
v_gene: TRBV20-1

CDR3nt: TGTGCCAGCAGCTTAGCGTCAGGACAGGGGAGTTTCCACTACGAGCAGTACTTC
CDR3aa: CASSLASGQGSFHYEQYF
d_gene: TRBD1
abundance: many
j_gene: TRBJ2-7
v_gene: TRBV7-6

CDR3nt: TGCAGTGCCCCCCTAACAGAGACCTATGGCTACACCTTC
CDR3aa: CSAPLTETYGYTF
d_gene: NA
abundance: few
j_gene: TRBJ1-2
v_gene: TRBV20-1

CDR3nt: TGTGCCAGCAGCTTAAGTGGTAGCGGGAGCACAGATACGCAGTATTTT
CDR3aa: CASSLSGSGSTDTQYF
d_gene: TRBD2
abundance: many
j_gene: TRBJ2-3
v_gene: TRBV7-2

CDR3nt: TGTGCCAGCAACGGGACTAGGATGTCCTACAATGAGCAGTTCTTC
CDR3aa: CASNGTRMSYNEQFF
d_gene: TRBD2
abundance: few
j_gene: TRBJ2-1
v_gene: TRBV7-6